The clone carrying this T cell receptor beta chain showed up just once. Its matching antigen is unknown. This entry belongs to a study of shared clonotypes between healthy human individuals. Overall study context: Donors had three CD4 naive, three CD4 memory, two CD8 naive and one CD8 memory plate apiece. Findings of the study overall: Clonotype sharing among donors was expected to depend on sequencing depth.

Data came from immunoSEQ multiplex PCR; TCRdb stores just in-frame clones and leaves some out. The sample consists of some 900,000 clones, about three quarters of them appearing once. Only Caucasian adults living in Nashville, Tennessee served as donors. This receptor was identified in a young man in good health. Sequencing was done on a sample of memory CD4+ T cells sorted from blood. Subset described: CD45RA-negative fraction.

The CDR3 loop reads CASSPGQNGELFF. For the CDR3, the DNA is TGTGCCAGCAGCCCGGGACAAAACGGGGAGCTGTTTTTT. The rearrangement uses TRBV7-9 and TRBJ2-2; tentative D call: TRBD1 (6 bases). CDR3 length: 13 amino acids. V dropped 5 bases and J dropped 7 bases, with 11 bases sitting between them. CDR1 and CDR2 from the germline V gene are SEHNR and FQNEAQ (reference sequence). Full variable domain (outside the CDR3, taken from reference TRBV7-9 and TRBJ2-2): DTGVSQNPRHKITKRGQNVTFRCDPISEHNRLYWYRQTLGQGPEFLTYFQNEAQLEKSRLLSDRFSAERPKGSFSTLEIQRTEQGDSAMYLCASSPGQNGELFFGEGSRLTVL.